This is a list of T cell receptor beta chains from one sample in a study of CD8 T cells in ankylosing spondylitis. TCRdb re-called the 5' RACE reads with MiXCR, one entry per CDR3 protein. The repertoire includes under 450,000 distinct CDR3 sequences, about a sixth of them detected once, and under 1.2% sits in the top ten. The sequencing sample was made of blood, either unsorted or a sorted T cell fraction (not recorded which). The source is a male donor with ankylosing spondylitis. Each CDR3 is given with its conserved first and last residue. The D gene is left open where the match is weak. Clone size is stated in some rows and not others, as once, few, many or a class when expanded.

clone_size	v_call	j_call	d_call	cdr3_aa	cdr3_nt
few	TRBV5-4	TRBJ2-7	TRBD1	CASSDRDTYEQYF	TGTGCCAGCAGCGACAGGGATACCTACGAGCAGTACTTC
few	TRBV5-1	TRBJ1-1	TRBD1	CASSPGTAFTEAFF	TGCGCCAGCAGCCCCGGGACAGCGTTCACTGAAGCTTTCTTT
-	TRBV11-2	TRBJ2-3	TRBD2	CASSFGEGLNTQYF	TGTGCCAGCAGCTTCGGGGAGGGTCTTAATACGCAGTATTTT
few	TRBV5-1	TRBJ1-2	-	CASSLDGTSDRYTF	TGCGCCAGCAGCTTGGATGGGACCTCAGATCGCTACACCTTC
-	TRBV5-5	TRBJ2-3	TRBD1	CASTKDRGAGDTQYF	TGTGCCAGCACCAAGGACAGGGGGGCAGGAGATACGCAGTATTTT
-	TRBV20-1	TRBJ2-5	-	CSATGTAAQETQYF	TGCAGTGCAACCGGGACTGCCGCACAAGAGACCCAGTACTTC
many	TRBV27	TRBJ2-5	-	CASSLSASGETQYF	TGTGCCAGCAGTTTATCGGCTAGTGGGGAGACCCAGTACTTC
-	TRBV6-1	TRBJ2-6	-	CASSEIIVLASGANVLTF	TGTGCCAGCAGTGAAATCATAGTGTTGGCTTCTGGGGCCAACGTCCTGACTTTC
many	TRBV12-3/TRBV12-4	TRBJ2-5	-	CASSLGSRTQYF	TGTGCCAGCAGTTTAGGCTCCCGGACCCAGTACTTC
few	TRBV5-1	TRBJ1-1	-	CASSFRQGRDTEAFF	TGCGCCAGCAGCTTCAGGCAGGGCAGGGACACTGAAGCTTTCTTT
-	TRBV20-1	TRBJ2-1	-	CSARGGGPTYNEQFF	TGCAGTGCTAGAGGGGGCGGACCCACCTACAATGAGCAGTTCTTC
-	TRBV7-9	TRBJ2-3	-	CASSLVAASSTDTQYF	TGTGCCAGCAGCTTAGTAGCGGCCTCTAGCACAGATACGCAGTATTTT
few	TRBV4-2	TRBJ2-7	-	CASSHISAGTSYEQYF	TGTGCCAGCAGCCATATCTCCGCTGGGACTTCCTACGAGCAGTACTTC
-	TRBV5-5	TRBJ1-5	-	CASSLGQSPNQPQHF	TGTGCCAGCAGCTTGGGACAGTCCCCTAATCAGCCCCAGCATTTT
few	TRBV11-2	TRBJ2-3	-	CASRNQGDTQYF	TGTGCCAGCAGGAACCAGGGGGATACGCAGTATTTT
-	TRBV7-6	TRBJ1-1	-	CAGGGGEAFF	TGTGCCGGGGGGGGAGGGGAAGCTTTCTTT
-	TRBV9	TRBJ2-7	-	CASSVGWSLGYEQYF	TGTGCCAGCAGCGTAGGTTGGTCTTTGGGCTACGAGCAGTACTTC
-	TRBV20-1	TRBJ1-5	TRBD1	CSARDPRGQGDQPQHF	TGCAGTGCTAGAGATCCCAGGGGACAGGGGGATCAGCCCCAGCATTTT
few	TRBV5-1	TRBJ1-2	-	CASKGQTNYGYTF	TGCGCCAGCAAAGGACAGACAAACTATGGCTACACCTTC
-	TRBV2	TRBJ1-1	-	CASIMDTNTEAFF	TGTGCCAGCATTATGGACACGAACACTGAAGCTTTCTTT
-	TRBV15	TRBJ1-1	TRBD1	CATSSEQGARTEAFF	TGTGCCACCAGCAGTGAACAGGGGGCAAGAACTGAAGCTTTCTTT
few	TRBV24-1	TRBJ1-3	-	CATQGGRRGNTIYF	TGTGCCACCCAAGGAGGGAGGCGCGGAAACACCATATATTTT
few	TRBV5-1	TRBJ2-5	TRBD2	CASSLVSAGGPETQYF	TGCGCCAGCAGCTTGGTTTCAGCGGGGGGCCCGGAGACCCAGTACTTC
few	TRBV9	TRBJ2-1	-	CASSVGGGTRSSYNEQFF	TGTGCCAGCAGCGTAGGGGGTGGGACACGGAGCTCCTACAATGAGCAGTTCTTC
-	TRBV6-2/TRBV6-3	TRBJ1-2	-	CASSYSSVLHYGYTF	TGTGCCAGCAGTTATTCTTCTGTGCTACATTATGGCTACACCTTC
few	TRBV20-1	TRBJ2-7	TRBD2	CSASWASGTTSSYEQYF	TGCAGTGCTAGTTGGGCTAGCGGCACTACTAGCTCCTACGAGCAGTACTTC
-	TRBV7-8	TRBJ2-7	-	CASSLEGSHEQYF	TGTGCCAGCAGCTTAGAGGGGTCCCACGAGCAGTACTTC
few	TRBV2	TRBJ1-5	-	CASSEGEGNQPQHF	TGTGCCAGCAGTGAGGGGGAAGGCAATCAGCCCCAGCATTTT
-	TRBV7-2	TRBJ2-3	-	CASSTYTDTQYF	TGTGCTAGCAGCACCTACACAGATACGCAGTATTTT
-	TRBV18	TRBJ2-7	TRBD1	CASSPTPGQGVWEQYF	TGTGCCAGCTCACCAACGCCTGGACAGGGGGTGTGGGAGCAGTACTTC
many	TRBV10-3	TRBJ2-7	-	CAIRALPTPSGEQYF	TGTGCCATCAGGGCCCTACCGACCCCGTCAGGCGAGCAGTACTTC
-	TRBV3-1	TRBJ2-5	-	CASSSTSPQYF	TGTGCCAGCAGCTCCACTAGCCCCCAGTACTTC
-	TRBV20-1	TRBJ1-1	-	CSAAAGGIGTEAFF	TGCAGTGCCGCCGCGGGCGGGATCGGCACTGAAGCTTTCTTT
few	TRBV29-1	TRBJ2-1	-	CSVEELGGDEQFF	TGCAGCGTTGAAGAGTTGGGCGGGGATGAGCAGTTCTTC
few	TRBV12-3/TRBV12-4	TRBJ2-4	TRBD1	CASSPYRDRERAKNIQYF	TGTGCCAGCAGTCCGTATCGGGACAGGGAAAGGGCCAAAAACATTCAGTACTTC
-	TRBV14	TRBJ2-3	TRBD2	CASSQDHRLAGADTQYF	TGTGCCAGCAGCCAAGATCACAGACTAGCGGGCGCGGATACGCAGTATTTT
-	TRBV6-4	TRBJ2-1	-	CASSSSDRPEQFF	TGTGCCAGCAGCTCGTCTGACAGGCCGGAGCAGTTCTTC
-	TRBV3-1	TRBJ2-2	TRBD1	CASNQGDPGELFF	TGTGCCAGCAACCAGGGGGACCCCGGGGAGCTGTTTTTT
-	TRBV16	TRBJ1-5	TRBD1	CASSQRDRGWNQPQHF	TGTGCCAGCAGCCAACGGGACAGGGGGTGGAATCAGCCCCAGCATTTT
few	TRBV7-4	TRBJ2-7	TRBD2	CASSCGLAGAWKTYEQYF	TGTGCCAGCAGCTGTGGACTAGCGGGAGCCTGGAAAACCTACGAGCAGTACTTC
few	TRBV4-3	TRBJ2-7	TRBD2	CASSQELLAGDYEQYF	TGCGCCAGCAGCCAAGAACTACTAGCGGGAGACTACGAGCAGTACTTC
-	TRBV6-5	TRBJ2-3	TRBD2	CASSYSGLGLLSDTQYF	TGTGCCAGCAGTTACTCTGGGTTGGGACTACTATCAGATACGCAGTATTTT
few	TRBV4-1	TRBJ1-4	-	CASSQGAGKNEKLFF	TGCGCCAGCAGCCAAGGGGCAGGAAAAAATGAAAAACTGTTTTTT
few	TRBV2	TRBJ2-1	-	CASSEAGGGEQFF	TGTGCCAGCAGTGAAGCGGGAGGCGGTGAGCAGTTCTTC
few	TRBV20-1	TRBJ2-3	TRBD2	CSARGTRRDTQYF	TGCAGTGCTAGAGGGACTAGAAGAGATACGCAGTATTTT
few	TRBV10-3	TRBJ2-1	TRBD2	CAISSGAYNEQFF	TGTGCCATCTCTAGCGGAGCCTACAATGAGCAGTTCTTC
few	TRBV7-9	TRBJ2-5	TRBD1	CASSIRTGRVETQYF	TGTGCCAGCAGCATACGGACAGGGAGAGTGGAGACCCAGTACTTC
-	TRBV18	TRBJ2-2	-	CASSPPSSWSGELFF	TGTGCCAGCTCACCACCGAGTTCCTGGAGCGGGGAGCTGTTTTTT
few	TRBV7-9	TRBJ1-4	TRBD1	CASSLGETGSEKLFF	TGTGCCAGCAGCTTAGGAGAGACAGGGAGTGAAAAACTGTTTTTT
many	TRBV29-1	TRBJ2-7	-	CSAVGRDEQYF	TGCAGCGCCGTAGGTAGGGACGAGCAGTACTTC
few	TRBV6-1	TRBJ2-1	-	CASSAPGLGGNEQFF	TGTGCCAGCAGCGCCCCGGGGTTGGGGGGTAATGAGCAGTTCTTC
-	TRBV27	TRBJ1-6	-	CASNWPQGGTSTYNSPLHF	TGTGCCAGCAATTGGCCGCAGGGAGGGACATCTACCTATAATTCACCCCTCCACTTT
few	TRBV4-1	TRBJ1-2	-	CASSQAGLGRSYTF	TGCGCCAGCAGCCAAGCGGGACTGGGGAGAAGCTACACCTTC
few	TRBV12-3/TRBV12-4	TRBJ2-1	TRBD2	CASSLRLAGVRSYNEQFF	TGTGCCAGCAGTTTACGGCTAGCGGGAGTCCGCTCCTACAATGAGCAGTTCTTC
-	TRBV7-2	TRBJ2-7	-	CASSLSGVGYEQYF	TGTGCCAGCAGCTTATCTGGGGTCGGCTACGAGCAGTACTTC
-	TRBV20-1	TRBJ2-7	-	CSAPAAGALYEQYF	TGCAGTGCTCCCGCGGCAGGGGCGCTCTACGAGCAGTACTTC
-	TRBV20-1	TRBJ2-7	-	CSARGQVISYEQYF	TGCAGTGCCAGGGGACAAGTTATATCCTACGAGCAGTACTTC
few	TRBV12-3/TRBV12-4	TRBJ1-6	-	CASSTRTANSPLHF	TGTGCCAGCAGTACCCGGACAGCCAATTCACCCCTCCACTTT
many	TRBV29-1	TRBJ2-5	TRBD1	CSGLDRGETQYF	TGCAGCGGCCTCGACAGGGGAGAGACCCAGTACTTC
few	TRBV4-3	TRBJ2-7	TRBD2	CASSQPHSGRVYEQYF	TGCGCCAGCAGCCAACCTCACAGCGGGAGAGTCTACGAGCAGTACTTC